This is a list of T cell receptor beta chains from one sample in a study of Graves' ophthalmopathy and Graves' hyperthyroidism. TCRdb reprocessed the multiplex PCR reads via MiXCR and lists one record per CDR3 protein. The sample includes roughly 610,000 distinct CDR3 sequences, 22% seen only once; the top ten take about 6.6%. Material: peripheral blood. Every receptor here comes from a woman aged 18 to 35 with stable Graves' hyperthyroidism. Some clones in this sample may be carry-over from other donors' samples. Both conserved end residues are part of each CDR3. D genes are given only for firm matches. Size values are once, few and many counts, or a class for expanded clones, and some rows have none.

j_call clone_size v_call d_call cdr3_aa cdr3_nt
TRBJ2-2 few TRBV12-3/TRBV12-4 . CASRPNPGELFF TGTGCCAGCAGACCCAACCCGGGGGAGCTGTTTTTT
TRBJ2-5 many TRBV27 TRBD1 CASSPRTGEVETQYF TGTGCCAGCAGTCCCCGGACAGGGGAGGTAGAGACCCAGTACTTC
TRBJ2-5 many TRBV12-3/TRBV12-4 . CASRALEAQETQYF TGTGCCAGCAGAGCCCTGGAGGCCCAAGAGACCCAGTACTTC
TRBJ2-7 . TRBV29-1 TRBD2 CSVEGAGGIYEQYF TGCAGCGTTGAAGGGGCGGGAGGGATATACGAGCAGTACTTC
TRBJ2-7 . TRBV29-1 TRBD2 CSVTTAGAGEQYF TGCAGCGTTACTACCGCGGGAGCCGGCGAGCAGTACTTC
TRBJ1-1 . TRBV11-1 TRBD1 CASSLGQWTGGITEAFF TGTGCCAGCAGCTTAGGACAGTGGACAGGGGGGATCACTGAAGCTTTCTTT
TRBJ2-2 many TRBV6-2/TRBV6-3 . CASKGNANTGELFF TGTGCCAGCAAGGGTAACGCGAACACCGGGGAGCTGTTTTTT
TRBJ2-7 . TRBV11-2 . CASSLPGLSYEQYF TGTGCCAGCAGCTTACCGGGGCTCTCCTACGAGCAGTACTTC
TRBJ2-7 many TRBV13 . CASSLTGEAYEQYF TGTGCCAGCAGCCTTACAGGGGAGGCCTACGAGCAGTACTTC
TRBJ2-5 many TRBV6-1 TRBD2 CAGGGSFLETQYF TGTGCCGGGGGGGGTAGTTTCTTAGAGACCCAGTACTTC
TRBJ1-2 many TRBV15 . CATSRDEGYTF TGTGCCACCAGCAGAGATGAAGGCTACACCTTC
TRBJ2-6 . TRBV2 . CASRGSGRVCSGANVLTF TGTGCCAGCAGAGGGTCCGGCAGGGTCTGCTCTGGGGCCAACGTCCTGACTTTC
TRBJ1-5 many TRBV6-1 . CASSERTGGNQPQHF TGTGCCAGCAGTGAACGGACGGGAGGCAATCAGCCCCAGCATTTT
TRBJ1-5 . TRBV2 TRBD1 CASSANPTGSNQPQHF TGTGCCAGCAGCGCCAATCCGACAGGGAGCAATCAGCCCCAGCATTTT
TRBJ1-2 many TRBV28 TRBD1 CASTDRVSGYTF TGTGCCAGCACGGACAGGGTTAGTGGCTACACCTTC
TRBJ2-2 few TRBV5-1 . CASSPSRDLTGELFF TGCGCCAGCAGCCCGTCCCGGGACCTCACCGGGGAGCTGTTTTTT
TRBJ2-6 . TRBV5-4 TRBD1 CASSLADRGVAAGANVLTF TGTGCCAGCAGCTTGGCGGACAGGGGAGTCGCGGCTGGGGCCAACGTCCTGACTTTC
TRBJ1-1 . TRBV11-2 . CASSFIPKPEAFF TGTGCCAGCAGTTTTATCCCAAAGCCTGAAGCTTTCTTT
TRBJ1-2 many TRBV11-2 TRBD1 CASRNVVTGIGYGYTF TGTGCCAGCAGGAACGTGGTGACAGGGATAGGATATGGCTACACCTTC
TRBJ1-5 many TRBV19 TRBD1 CASNINEGGAGGPPNQPQHF TGTGCCAGTAACATAAATGAGGGAGGGGCAGGGGGTCCTCCAAATCAGCCCCAGCATTTT
TRBJ1-2 many TRBV12-3/TRBV12-4 TRBD1 CASRPTGLGYTF TGTGCCAGCAGACCGACAGGGTTGGGCTACACCTTC
TRBJ1-1 . TRBV20-1 . CSAREGAMYTDAFF TGCAGTGCTAGAGAAGGAGCAATGTACACTGATGCTTTCTTT
TRBJ1-1 many TRBV7-3 . CASSAPPHAEAFF TGTGCCAGCAGTGCCCCACCCCACGCAGAAGCTTTCTTT
TRBJ2-2 many TRBV5-1 TRBD2 CASRSGEPITGELFF TGCGCCAGCAGGAGCGGGGAGCCCATAACCGGGGAGCTGTTTTTT
TRBJ2-6 many TRBV6-2/TRBV6-3 . CASSYWLAGASSGANVLTF TGTGCCAGCAGTTACTGGTTAGCAGGGGCCAGCTCTGGGGCCAACGTCCTGACTTTC
TRBJ1-5 few TRBV10-1 TRBD1 CASSDPTGQLYSNQLQHF TGCGCCAGCAGTGACCCAACGGGACAGCTTTATAGCAATCAGCTCCAGCATTTT
TRBJ1-5 many TRBV6-1 . CASKGNNQPQHF TGTGCCAGCAAGGGAAACAATCAGCCCCAGCATTTT
TRBJ1-1 many TRBV14 . CASSPWADMNTEAFF TGTGCCAGCAGCCCCTGGGCAGACATGAACACTGAAGCTTTCTTT
TRBJ1-2 many TRBV27 . CASSLRATGYGYTF TGTGCCAGCAGTTTGCGAGCTACAGGGTATGGCTACACCTTC
TRBJ2-4 few TRBV28 . CASSGGRKANIKYF TGTGCCAGCAGTGGTGGGCGAAAAGCAAACATTAAGTACTTC
TRBJ1-1 few TRBV19 . CASSKTWGNTEAFF TGTGCCAGTAGTAAAACCTGGGGGAACACTGAAGCTTTCTTT
TRBJ2-7 few TRBV5-1 . CASSRATSYEQYF TGCGCCAGCAGCAGGGCGACCTCCTACGAGCAGTACTTC
TRBJ2-7 . TRBV20-1 . CSAREAIAYEQYF TGCAGTGCTAGAGAGGCCATAGCCTACGAGCAGTACTTC
TRBJ2-5 . TRBV30 . CAWRSLETQYF TGTGCCTGGAGAAGCTTGGAGACCCAGTACTTC
TRBJ1-1 few TRBV2 . CASWRGSGTEAFF TGTGCCAGCTGGAGGGGGTCGGGGACTGAAGCTTTCTTT
TRBJ2-7 many TRBV10-3 . CAISEVSEQYF TGTGCCATCAGTGAGGTTTCAGAGCAGTACTTC
TRBJ1-6 many TRBV13 TRBD1 CASRTGANSPLHF TGTGCCAGCAGGACAGGGGCTAATTCACCCCTCCACTTT
TRBJ2-7 many TRBV20-1 TRBD1 CSARIRGLTWSYEQYF TGCAGTGCTAGAATCAGGGGGCTCACATGGTCCTACGAGCAGTACTTC
TRBJ1-1 few TRBV28 TRBD1 CASSNTDRGTEAFF TGTGCCAGCAGCAATACGGACAGGGGGACTGAAGCTTTCTTT
TRBJ2-5 . TRBV27 TRBD2 CASNTLAGGPQTQYF TGTGCCAGCAATACCCTAGCGGGGGGGCCTCAGACCCAGTACTTC